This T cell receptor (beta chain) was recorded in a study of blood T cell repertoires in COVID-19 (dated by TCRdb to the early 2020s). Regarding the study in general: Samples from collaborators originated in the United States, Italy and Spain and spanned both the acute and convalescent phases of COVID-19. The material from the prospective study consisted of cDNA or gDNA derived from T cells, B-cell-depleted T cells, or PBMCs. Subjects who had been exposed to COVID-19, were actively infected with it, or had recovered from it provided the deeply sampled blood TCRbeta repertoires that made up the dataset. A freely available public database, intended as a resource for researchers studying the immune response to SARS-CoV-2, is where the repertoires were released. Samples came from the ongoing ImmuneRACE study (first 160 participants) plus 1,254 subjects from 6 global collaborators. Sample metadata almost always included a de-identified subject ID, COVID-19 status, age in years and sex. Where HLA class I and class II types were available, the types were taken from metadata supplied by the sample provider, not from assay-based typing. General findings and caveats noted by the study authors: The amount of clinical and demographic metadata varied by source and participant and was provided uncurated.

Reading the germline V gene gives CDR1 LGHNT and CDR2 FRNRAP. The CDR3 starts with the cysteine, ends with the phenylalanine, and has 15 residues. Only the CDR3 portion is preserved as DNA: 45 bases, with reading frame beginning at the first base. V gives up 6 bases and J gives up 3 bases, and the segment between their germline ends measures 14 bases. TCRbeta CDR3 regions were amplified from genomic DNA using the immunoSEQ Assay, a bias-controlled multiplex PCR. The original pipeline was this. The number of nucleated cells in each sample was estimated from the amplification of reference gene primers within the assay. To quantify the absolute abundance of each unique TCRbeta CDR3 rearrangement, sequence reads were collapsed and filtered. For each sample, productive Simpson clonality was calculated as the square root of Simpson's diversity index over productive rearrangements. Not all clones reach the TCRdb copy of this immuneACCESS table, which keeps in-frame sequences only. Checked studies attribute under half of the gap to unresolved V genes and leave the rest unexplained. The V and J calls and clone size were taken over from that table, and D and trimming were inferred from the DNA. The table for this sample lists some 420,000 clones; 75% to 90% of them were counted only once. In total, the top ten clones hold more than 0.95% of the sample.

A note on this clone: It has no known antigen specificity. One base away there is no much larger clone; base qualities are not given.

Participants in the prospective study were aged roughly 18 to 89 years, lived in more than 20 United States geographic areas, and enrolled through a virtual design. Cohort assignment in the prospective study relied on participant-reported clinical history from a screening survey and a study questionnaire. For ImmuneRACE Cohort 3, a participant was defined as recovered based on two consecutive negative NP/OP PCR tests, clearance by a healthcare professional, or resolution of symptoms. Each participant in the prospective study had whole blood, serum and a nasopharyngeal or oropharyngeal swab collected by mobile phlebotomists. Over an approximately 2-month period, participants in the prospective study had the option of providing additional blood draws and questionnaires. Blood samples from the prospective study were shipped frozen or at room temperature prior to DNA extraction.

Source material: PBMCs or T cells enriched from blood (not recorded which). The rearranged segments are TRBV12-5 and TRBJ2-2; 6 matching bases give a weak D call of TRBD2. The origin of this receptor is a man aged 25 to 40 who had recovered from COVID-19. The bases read TGTGCTAGTGGGGGGTGGGACTCACACACCGGGGAGCTGTTTTTT. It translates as CASGGWDSHTGELFF.